What follows are 28 T cell receptor beta chains derived from one specimen sequenced in a study of tumor and adjacent non-tumor tissue in lung cancer. No cell sorting was done before RNA was extracted from the tissue. Three rounds of nested PCR, following a modified ARM-PCR protocol, produced the TCRbeta library. One entry per CDR3 protein, called by TCRdb with MiXCR from the multiplex PCR reads. The sample yields about 200,000 distinct CDR3 sequences, 60% to 75% seen once. The sample comprised lung tumor tissue. The source is a man aged 60 to 75 with non-small cell lung cancer.

This clonotype was seen once. Its ends do not fully match the called genes, so a read error is possible. The V and J genes are TRBV6-5 and TRBJ1-5; 7 bases agree with TRBD1. The length of the CDR3 is 14 residues. CDR1 MNHEY and CDR2 SVGAGI come from the germline V gene. The CDR3 sequence: CASRDRYSNQPQYF. CDR3 DNA: TGTGCCAGCCGGGACAGATATAGCAATCAGCCCCAATATTTT.

As to this clonotype: Germline is not matched at one junction end, which may reflect a read error. This chain connects TRBV10-2 to TRBJ1-1; no clear D. Germline V gene lookup returns CDR1 WSHSY and CDR2 SAAADI. The CDR3 extends over 13 amino acids. CDR3 residues: CVSSTNRDTEAFF. The DNA for the CDR3 is TGCGTCAGCAGTACGAATAGAGACACTGAAGCTTTCTTT.

This clonotype is a singleton in its sample. This CDR3 is missing its conserved last phenylalanine or tryptophan, likely due to a read error. The J gene is TRBJ2-5, the V gene TRBV12-3 or TRBV12-4, with TRBD2 matching over 13 bases. V was clipped by 5 bases and J by 8 bases; unmatched bases: 8. The CDR3 is 15 residues long. CDR3 in amino acids: CASSVTSGRGDTQYL. The CDR3, as DNA: TGTGCCAGCAGTGTAACTAGCGGGAGGGGAGATACCCAGTACCTC.

The CDR3 nucleotides read TGTGCCAGCAGGGATGACACGGCCTATGGCTACACCTTC. Protein sequence: CASRDDTAYGYTF. The chain recombines TRBV5-6 with TRBJ1-2; D unclear. Germline V CDR1 and CDR2: SGHDT, YYEEEE. V was trimmed by 5 bases and J by 4 bases, leaving 12 bases between them. CDR3 length equals 13 residues.

This clonotype has a handful of counts. This chain joins TRBV20-1 and TRBJ2-7; 12 bases fit TRBD1. After removal of 1 base from V and 3 bases from J, the junction contained 10 bases not matched to a gene. This CDR3 is 17 amino acids long. Germline loops: CDR1 DFQATT, CDR2 SNEGSKA (reference sequence). Here the CDR3 reads CSARASGTGGGIYEQYF. CDR3 in DNA: TGCAGTGCTAGAGCTAGCGGGACAGGGGGCGGAATCTACGAGCAGTACTTC.

The V and J genes are TRBV11-2 and TRBJ2-1; 8 nucleotides align to TRBD2. CDR1 and CDR2 (germline): SGHAT, FQNNGV. Trimming took 1 base from V and 16 from J; bases not matched to a gene: 15. The CDR3 contains 15 residues. This CDR3 reads CASSLGAGGGNVQFF. CDR3 DNA: TGTGCCAGCAGCTTAGGGGCGGGGGGCGGTAATGTGCAATTCTTC.

In regard to this clonotype: Compared with germline, one end of the junction differs, possibly owing to a read error. The chain employs TRBV11-2 and TRBJ2-2; TRBD2 is a possible D gene (6 bases). Germline V CDR1 and CDR2: SGHAT, FQNNGV. This CDR3 region has 16 residues. The CDR3 DNA is TGTGCCAGCAGCTTAGCGGGATTTCTGAACACGGGGGAGCCGTTTTTT. Translation: CASSLAGFLNTGEPFF. The full variable domain, in which reference TRBV11-2 and TRBJ2-2 provide the parts outside the CDR3, is EAGVAQSPRYKIIEKRQSVAFWCNPISGHATLYWYQQILGQGPKLLIQFQNNGVVDDSQLPKDRFSAERLKGVDSTLKIQPAKLEDSAVYLCASSLAGFLNTGEPFFGEGSRLTVL.

Remarks on this clonotype: Germline and junction disagree at one end, which may indicate a read error. The chain carries TRBV11-2 and TRBJ2-5, with 10 bases identical to TRBD2. The CDR3 totals 16 residues. Germline V gives CDR1 SGHAT, CDR2 FQNNGV. The CDR3 DNA sequence: TGTGCCAACAGCTTAGTTAGCGGGGGGCACCAAGAGACCCATTACTTC. It translates to CANSLVSGGHQETHYF.

This sequence joins TRBV6-2 or TRBV6-3 and TRBJ2-3; 12 bases are shared with TRBD2. CDR1 is MNHEY, CDR2 SVGEGT, per germline. This CDR3 region has 14 residues. V was pared by 2 bases and J by 14 bases, with 8 bases of the junction left unmatched. CDR3 nucleotides: TGTGCCAGCAGTTACGGTCTAGCGGGAGGGCAGGGGTATTTT. Translated, it gives CASSYGLAGGQGYF.

With respect to this clonotype: The final CDR3 position lacks the conserved phenylalanine or tryptophan, pointing to a likely read error. The chain has TRBV5-4 and TRBJ1-5; D perhaps matches TRBD1 (5 bases). Germline values: CDR1 SGHNT, CDR2 YYREEE (reference sequence). This CDR3 has 15 amino acids. CDR3 protein: CVSSFFGGSNQPQHS. CDR3 in DNA: TGTGTCAGCAGCTTTTTTGGGGGAAGCAATCAGCCCCAGCATTCT.

Turning to this clonotype: Since a much larger clone is just one base distant, this may be a read error. The genes are TRBV6-2 or TRBV6-3 and TRBJ2-2; D might be TRBD1 (6 bases). With 6 bases removed from V and 8 bases from J, the gap between germline ends came to 13 bases. This CDR3 is built from 13 residues. Germline V gene sequence: CDR1 MNHEY, CDR2 SVGEGT. CDR3 DNA: TGTGCCAGCAGCAATACAGGGTTAGGGGAGCTGTTTTTT. It is translated as CASSNTGLGELFF.

Of note for this clonotype: The junction departs from the called germline gene at one end, perhaps through a read error. V and J are TRBV4-1 and TRBJ1-2; perhaps TRBD1 as D (5 bases). The CDR3 has 15 residues. Germline V gene data show CDR1 as MGHRA and CDR2 as YSYEKL. CDR3 sequence: CASSQCWGPNYGYTF. The CDR3 DNA follows: TGCGCCAGCAGCCAATGCTGGGGACCTAACTATGGTTACACCTTC.

In its sample, this clonotype was seen many times. The chain is built from TRBV12-3 or TRBV12-4 and TRBJ2-2; D possibly corresponds to TRBD1 (5 bases). The CDR3 sequence is 16 residues long. V shed 2 bases and J shed 5 bases, with 15 bases lying between them. The CDR3 reads CASSLRAGPRTGELFF. The CDR3 nucleotides read TGTGCCAGCAGTTTAAGGGCAGGGCCTAGAACCGGGGAGCTGTTTTTT.

About this clonotype itself: Given a much more abundant clone one base away, this may be a read error. The rearrangement links TRBV20-1 to TRBJ2-3; D may be TRBD1 (7 bases). The CDR3 runs 17 residues. The V and J ends lost 3 bases and 2 bases respectively, with 21 bases between them. The germline V gene has CDR1 DFQATT and CDR2 SNEGSKA (reference sequence). CDR3 DNA sequence: TGCAGTGCTAGTGGGAGGTCAGGGGGAAGAGACACAGATACGCAGTATTTT. It is translated as CSASGRSGGRDTDTQYF.

To note about this clonotype: Just one base apart from a much larger clone, this may be a read error. The chain links TRBV4-3 to TRBJ2-3; TRBD2 matches 10 bases. Germline V lookup: CDR1 LGHNA, CDR2 YSLEER. Trimming took 9 bases from V and 5 from J; bases not matched to a gene: 14. This CDR3 is built from 16 residues. As DNA, the CDR3 is TGCGCCAGGAGCGAAAGGGCCCTAGCGGGAGTAGATACGCAGTATTTT. Its translation is CARSERALAGVDTQYF.

This clonotype was counted at least ten times. CDR3 loop: CASSRDRETSPLHF. CDR3 coding DNA: TGTGCCAGCAGTCGTGACAGGGAAACTTCACCCCTCCACTTT. V and J are TRBV6-5 and TRBJ1-6, with 7 bases aligning to TRBD1. Germline V gene data show CDR1 as MNHEY and CDR2 as SVGAGI. The CDR3 covers 14 residues. The J segment lost 9 bases and the V segment lost 5 bases, leaving 7 bases of the junction unmatched.

This chain connects TRBV11-1 to TRBJ2-1, with D perhaps TRBD1 (6 bases). This CDR3 region has 15 residues. V was clipped by 5 bases and J by 7 bases, with 18 bases between them. Germline lookup yields CDR1 SGHAT and CDR2 FQDESV (reference sequence). The CDR3 loop is CASSAAQGACNEQFF. DNA of the CDR3: TGTGCCAGCAGCGCGGCACAGGGAGCTTGTAATGAGCAGTTCTTC.

This clonotype was observed a few times. The chain recombines TRBV7-8 with TRBJ1-5; tentatively, D is TRBD1 (6 bases). The germline CDR1 and CDR2 sequences are SGHVS and FQNEAQ. Trimming cost V 5 bases and J 10 bases, with 18 bases left between them. The CDR3 is 14 amino acids. The CDR3 protein is CASSQLEGDGPQHF. The DNA for the CDR3 is TGTGCCAGCAGCCAACTAGAGGGGGACGGACCCCAGCATTTT.

The gene calls are TRBV12-3 or TRBV12-4 and TRBJ1-5; D gene uncertain. This CDR3 has 15 residues. The V and J ends lost 3 bases and 5 bases respectively, with 14 bases between them. Here the CDR3 reads CASSFSRQSHQPQHF. The CDR3 coding sequence is TGTGCCAGCAGTTTTTCGCGTCAGAGCCATCAGCCCCAGCATTTT.

Of note for this clonotype: A much larger clone is a single base away; this may be a read error. V and J are TRBV12-3 or TRBV12-4 and TRBJ2-6; D remains ambiguous. The CDR3 contains 15 residues. CDR3 DNA sequence: TGTGTCAGCAGTTTACAAAGCTCTGGGGCCAACGTCCTGACTTTC. This gives the protein CVSSLQSSGANVLTF.

With regard to this clonotype: An end of the junction differs from the germline gene, which may be a read error. This sequence joins TRBV20-1 and TRBJ2-7; 7 bases map to TRBD2. The CDR3 contains 12 residues. Per the germline V gene, CDR1 is DFQATT and CDR2 is SNEGSKA (reference sequence). As DNA, the CDR3 is TGCAGTGCTAGACGGCGGGGGTACGAACAGTACTTC. It yields the protein CSARRRGYEQYF.

A word on this clonotype: Because it lacks the conserved phenylalanine or tryptophan at the end, this CDR3 is likely a read error. The limits of the CDR3 on the DNA are not certain, so only TCRdb's listed CDR3 is given. The V gene is TRBV21-1, the J gene TRBJ1-5; the table calls TRBD1, which could not be checked here. TRBV21-1 is given as a pseudogene. Inclusive of both ends, the CDR3 amounts to 15 amino acids. CDR3 loop: CASTQEGGRNQPQHL.

A few counts support this clonotype. This chain connects TRBV7-9 to TRBJ1-1; no definite D call. The CDR3 length is 12 residues. The germline CDR1 and CDR2 sequences are SEHNR and FQNEAQ (reference sequence). The CDR3 nucleotides are TGTGCTACCAGCCGTGGAAGCACTGAAGCTTTCTTT. Amino acid sequence: CATSRGSTEAFF.

Of note for this clonotype: The conserved final phenylalanine or tryptophan is absent from the CDR3, which likely points to a read error. This chain joins TRBV12-3 or TRBV12-4 and TRBJ2-3; D is ambiguous. This CDR3 spans 13 amino acids. Here the CDR3 DNA reads TGTGCCAGCACCCCTGTTAGCAGAGATACGCAGTATTCT. As protein: CASTPVSRDTQYS.

On this clonotype: A junction end diverges from the germline sequence, so it may reflect a read error. The V call is TRBV5-6, the J call TRBJ2-7; TRBD1 is a possible D gene (6 bases). The germline gives CDR1 SGHDT, CDR2 YYEEEE. This CDR3 has 15 residues. This chain's CDR3 is CASSLVRTEGHEQYF. CDR3 in DNA: TGTGCCAGCAGCTTGGTTCGGACAGAGGGTCACGAACAGTACTTC.

In the case of this clonotype: A much more abundant neighbour one base away suggests this may be a read error. V is TRBV6-5 and J is TRBJ1-1; the D is unclear. CDR1 MNHEY and CDR2 SVGAGI come from the germline V gene. The CDR3 is 13 amino acids. Trimming left V 10 bases short and J 4 bases short, with 16 bases between. Written as DNA, the CDR3 is TGTGCCAACAGACCGACGGTGGGCACTGAAGCTTTCTTT. Translation gives CANRPTVGTEAFF.

There are many counts of this clonotype. The genes are TRBV4-2 and TRBJ1-2; D ambiguous. Germline V lookup: CDR1 LGHNA, CDR2 YNFKEQ. V lost 0 bases to trimming and J lost 0 bases, with 8 bases between them. This CDR3 contains 15 residues. CDR3 protein: CASSQDPTTNYGYTF. For the CDR3, the DNA is TGTGCCAGCAGCCAAGATCCGACTACTAACTATGGCTACACCTTC.

This clonotype was observed a single time. At one end, the junction sequence differs from germline, possibly due to a read error. The gene calls are TRBV11-3 and TRBJ1-3; D uncertain. Germline lookup yields CDR1 SGHNT and CDR2 YENEEA. CDR3 length equals 13 residues. The CDR3 is CASSLALAHTIYF. In DNA form, the CDR3 reads TGTGCCAGCAGTTTAGCATTGGCCCACACCATATATTTT.